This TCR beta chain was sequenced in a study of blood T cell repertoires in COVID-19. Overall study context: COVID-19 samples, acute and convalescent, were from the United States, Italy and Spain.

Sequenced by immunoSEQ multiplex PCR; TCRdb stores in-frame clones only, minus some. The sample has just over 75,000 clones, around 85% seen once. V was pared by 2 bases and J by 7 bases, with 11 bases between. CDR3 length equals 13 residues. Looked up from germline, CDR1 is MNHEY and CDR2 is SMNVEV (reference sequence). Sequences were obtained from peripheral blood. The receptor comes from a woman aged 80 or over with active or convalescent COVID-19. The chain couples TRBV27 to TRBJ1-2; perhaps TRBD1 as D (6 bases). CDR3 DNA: TGTGCCAGCAGTTTACTACAGGGTGGTGGCTACACCTTC. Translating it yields CASSLLQGGGYTF.